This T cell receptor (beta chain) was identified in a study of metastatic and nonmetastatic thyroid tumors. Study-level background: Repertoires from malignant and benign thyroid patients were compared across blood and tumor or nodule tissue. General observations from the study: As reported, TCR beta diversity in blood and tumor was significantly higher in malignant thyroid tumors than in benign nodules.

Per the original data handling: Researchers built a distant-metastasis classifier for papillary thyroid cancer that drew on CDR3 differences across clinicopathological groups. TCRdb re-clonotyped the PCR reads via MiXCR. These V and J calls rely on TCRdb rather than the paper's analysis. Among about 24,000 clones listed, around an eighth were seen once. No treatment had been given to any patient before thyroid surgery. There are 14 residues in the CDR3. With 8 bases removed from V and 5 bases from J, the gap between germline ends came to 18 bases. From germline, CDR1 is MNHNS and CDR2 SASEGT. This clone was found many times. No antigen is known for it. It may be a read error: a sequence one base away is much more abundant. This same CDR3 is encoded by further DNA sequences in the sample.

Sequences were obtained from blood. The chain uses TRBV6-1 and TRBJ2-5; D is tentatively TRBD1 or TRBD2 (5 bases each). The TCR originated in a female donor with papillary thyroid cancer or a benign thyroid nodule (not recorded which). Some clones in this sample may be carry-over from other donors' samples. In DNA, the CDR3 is TGTGCCAGCCCGCTGAACAGGAGGAATGAGACCCAGTACTTC. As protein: CASPLNRRNETQYF.